The present entry profiles one T cell receptor beta chain with its context. The antigen remains undetermined. The sample comes from a study of beta chain features in type 1 diabetes. General study results and limits: The question left open here concerned HLA type influencing TCRB rearrangement. The naive, central memory and Treg TCRB repertoires looked more alike in patients than they did in healthy donors.

Investigators reverse transcribed all isolated RNA, so they sequenced expressed TCRB transcripts. The assay was immunoSEQ multiplex PCR, and TCRdb's table has in-frame clones only and misses some. The sample shows about 210,000 clones, approximately 10% of them seen only once. V was trimmed by 4 bases and J by 2 bases, leaving 12 bases between them. CDR3 size: 15 residues. Germline values: CDR1 MGHDK, CDR2 SYGVNS. Sequencing was done on a sample of central memory CD4+ T cells from blood. This TCR was recovered from a man aged 18-30 years in good health. The genes are TRBV25-1 and TRBJ1-3; tentative D call: TRBD1 (5 bases). The CDR3 bases are TGTGCCAGCAGTGCAGACCGGGGCACTGGAAACACCATATATTTT. It specifies CASSADRGTGNTIYF. Drawing the rest from reference TRBV25-1 and TRBJ1-3, the complete variable domain is EADIYQTPRYLVIGTGKKITLECSQTMGHDKMYWYQQDPGMELHLIHYSYGVNSTEKGDLSSESTVSRIRTEHFPLTLESARPSHTSQYLCASSADRGTGNTIYFGEGSWLTVV.